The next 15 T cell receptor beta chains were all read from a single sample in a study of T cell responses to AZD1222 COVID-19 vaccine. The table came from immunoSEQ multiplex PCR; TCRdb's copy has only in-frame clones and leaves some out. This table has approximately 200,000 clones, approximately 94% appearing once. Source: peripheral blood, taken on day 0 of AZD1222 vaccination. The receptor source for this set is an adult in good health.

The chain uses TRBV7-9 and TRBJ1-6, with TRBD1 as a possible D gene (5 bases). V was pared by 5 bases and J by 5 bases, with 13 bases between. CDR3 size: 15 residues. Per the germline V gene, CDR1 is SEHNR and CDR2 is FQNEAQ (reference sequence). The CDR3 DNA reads TGTGCCAGCAGCGCCCCCGGGACGGATAATTCACCCCTCCACTTT. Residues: CASSAPGTDNSPLHF.

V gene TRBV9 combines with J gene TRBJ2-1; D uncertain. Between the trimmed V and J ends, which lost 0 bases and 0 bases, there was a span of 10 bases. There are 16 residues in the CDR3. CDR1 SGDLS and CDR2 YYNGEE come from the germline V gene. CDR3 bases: TGTGCCAGCAGCGTAGGTGAGGAGTTCTCCTACAATGAGCAGTTCTTC. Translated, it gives CASSVGEEFSYNEQFF.

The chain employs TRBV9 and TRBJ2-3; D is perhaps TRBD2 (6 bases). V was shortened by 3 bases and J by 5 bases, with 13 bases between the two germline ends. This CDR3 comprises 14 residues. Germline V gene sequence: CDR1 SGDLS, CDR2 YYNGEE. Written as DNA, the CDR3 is TGTGCCAGCAGCGCCCGACTAGGACAAGATACGCAGTATTTT. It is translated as CASSARLGQDTQYF.

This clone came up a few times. The CDR3 bases are TGTGCCAGCAGGAACACGTCGCTACTCGCGAACACTGAAGCTTTCTTT. The encoded protein is CASRNTSLLANTEAFF. V usage is TRBV5-4 and J usage is TRBJ1-1; D ambiguous. This CDR3 is built from 16 residues. Trimming stripped 5 bases from V and 1 base from J, with 18 bases between. The germline V gene encodes CDR1 SGHNT and CDR2 YYREEE (reference sequence).

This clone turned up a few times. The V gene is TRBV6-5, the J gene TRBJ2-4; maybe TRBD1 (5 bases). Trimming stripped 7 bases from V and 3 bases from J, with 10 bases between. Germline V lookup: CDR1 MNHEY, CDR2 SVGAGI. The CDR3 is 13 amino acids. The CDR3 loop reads CASTPDNKNIQYF. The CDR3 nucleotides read TGTGCCAGCACCCCGGACAACAAAAACATTCAGTACTTC.

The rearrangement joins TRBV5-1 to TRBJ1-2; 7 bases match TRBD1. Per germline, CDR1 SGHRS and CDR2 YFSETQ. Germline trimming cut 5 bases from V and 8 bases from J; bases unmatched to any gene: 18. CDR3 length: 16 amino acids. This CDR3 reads CASRTPGQSSGTGYTF. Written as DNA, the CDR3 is TGCGCCAGCAGGACCCCGGGACAGAGTTCGGGTACAGGCTACACCTTC. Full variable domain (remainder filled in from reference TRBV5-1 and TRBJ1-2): KAGVTQTPRYLIKTRGQQVTLSCSPISGHRSVSWYQQTPGQGLQFLFEYFSETQRNKGNFPGRFSGRQFSNSRSEMNVSTLELGDSALYLCASRTPGQSSGTGYTFGSGTRLTVV.

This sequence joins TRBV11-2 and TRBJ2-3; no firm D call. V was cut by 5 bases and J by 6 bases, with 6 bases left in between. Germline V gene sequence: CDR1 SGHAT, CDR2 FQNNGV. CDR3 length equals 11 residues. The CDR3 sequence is CASSPADTQYF. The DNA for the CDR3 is TGTGCCAGCAGCCCCGCGGATACGCAGTATTTT. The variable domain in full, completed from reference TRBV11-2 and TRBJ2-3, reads EAGVAQSPRYKIIEKRQSVAFWCNPISGHATLYWYQQILGQGPKLLIQFQNNGVVDDSQLPKDRFSAERLKGVDSTLKIQPAKLEDSAVYLCASSPADTQYFGPGTRLTVL.

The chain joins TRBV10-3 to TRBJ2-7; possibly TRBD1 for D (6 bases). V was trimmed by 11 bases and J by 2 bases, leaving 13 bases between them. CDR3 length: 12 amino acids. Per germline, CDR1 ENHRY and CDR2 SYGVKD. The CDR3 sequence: CAGGGPTYEQYF. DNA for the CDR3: TGTGCCGGGGGCGGACCCACCTACGAGCAGTACTTC.

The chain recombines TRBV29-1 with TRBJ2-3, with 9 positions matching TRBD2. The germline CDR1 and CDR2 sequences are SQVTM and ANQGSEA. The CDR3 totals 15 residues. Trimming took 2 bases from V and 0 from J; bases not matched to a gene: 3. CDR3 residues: CSVEPTSGSTDTQYF. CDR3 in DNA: TGCAGCGTTGAACCCACTAGCGGGAGCACAGATACGCAGTATTTT.

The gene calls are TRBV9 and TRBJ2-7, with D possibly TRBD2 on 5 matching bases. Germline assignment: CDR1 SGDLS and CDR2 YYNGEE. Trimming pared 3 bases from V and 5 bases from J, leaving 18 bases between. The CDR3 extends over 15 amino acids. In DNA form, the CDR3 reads TGTGCCAGCAGCGGGGCGGACGGAGGTATCGACGAGCAGTACTTC. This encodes CASSGADGGIDEQYF.

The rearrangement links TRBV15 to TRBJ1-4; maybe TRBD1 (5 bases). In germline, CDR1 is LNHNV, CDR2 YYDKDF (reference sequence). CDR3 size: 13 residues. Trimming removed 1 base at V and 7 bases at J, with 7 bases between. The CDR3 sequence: CATSRARGEKLFF. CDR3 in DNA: TGTGCCACCAGCAGAGCGAGGGGTGAAAAACTGTTTTTT.

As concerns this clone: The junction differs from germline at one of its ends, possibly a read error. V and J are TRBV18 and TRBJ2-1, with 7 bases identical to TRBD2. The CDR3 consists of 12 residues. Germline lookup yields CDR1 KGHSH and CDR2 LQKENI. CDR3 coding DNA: TGTGCCAGCTCGCCACCTAGCGGTGAGCAGTTCTTC. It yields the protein CASSPPSGEQFF.

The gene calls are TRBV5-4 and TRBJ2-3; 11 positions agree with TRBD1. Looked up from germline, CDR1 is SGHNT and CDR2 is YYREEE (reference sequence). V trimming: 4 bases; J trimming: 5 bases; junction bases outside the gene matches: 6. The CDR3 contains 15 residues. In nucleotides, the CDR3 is TGTGCCAGCAGCGTCACCGGGACAGGGGGAGATACGCAGTATTTT. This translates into CASSVTGTGGDTQYF. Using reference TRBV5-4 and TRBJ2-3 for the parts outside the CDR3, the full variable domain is ETGVTQSPTHLIKTRGQQVTLRCSSQSGHNTVSWYQQALGQGPQFIFQYYREEENGRGNFPPRFSGLQFPNYSSELNVNALELDDSALYLCASSVTGTGGDTQYFGPGTRLTVL.

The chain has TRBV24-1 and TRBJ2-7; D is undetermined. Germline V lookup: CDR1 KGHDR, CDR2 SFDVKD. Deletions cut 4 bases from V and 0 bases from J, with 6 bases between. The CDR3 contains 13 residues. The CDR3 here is CATSDVTSYEQYF. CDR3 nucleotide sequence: TGTGCCACCAGTGACGTGACCTCCTACGAGCAGTACTTC.

Written as DNA, the CDR3 is TGTGCCAGCAGTTACGGGCACTATGGCTACACCTTC. Its protein product is CASSYGHYGYTF. The chain is built from TRBV6-2 or TRBV6-3 and TRBJ1-2, with unresolved D. The V and J ends lost 2 bases and 3 bases respectively, with 4 bases between them. Germline V gene sequence: CDR1 MNHEY, CDR2 SVGEGT. This CDR3 contains 12 residues.